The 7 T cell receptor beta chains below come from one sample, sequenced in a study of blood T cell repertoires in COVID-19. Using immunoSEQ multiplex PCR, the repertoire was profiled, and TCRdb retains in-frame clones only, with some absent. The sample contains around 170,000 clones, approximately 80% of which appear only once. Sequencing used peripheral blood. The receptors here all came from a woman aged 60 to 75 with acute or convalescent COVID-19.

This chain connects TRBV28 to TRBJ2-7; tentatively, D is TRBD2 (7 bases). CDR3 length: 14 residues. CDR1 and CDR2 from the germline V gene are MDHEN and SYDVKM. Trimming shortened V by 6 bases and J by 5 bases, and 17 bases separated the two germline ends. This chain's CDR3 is CASSKTGRENEQYF. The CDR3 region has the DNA TGTGCCAGCAGCAAAACAGGGAGGGAGAACGAGCAGTACTTC. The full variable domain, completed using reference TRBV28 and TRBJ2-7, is DVKVTQSSRYLVKRTGEKVFLECVQDMDHENMFWYRQDPGLGLRLIYFSYDVKMKEKGDIPEGYSVSREKKERFSLILESASTNQTSMYLCASSKTGRENEQYFGPGTRLTVT.

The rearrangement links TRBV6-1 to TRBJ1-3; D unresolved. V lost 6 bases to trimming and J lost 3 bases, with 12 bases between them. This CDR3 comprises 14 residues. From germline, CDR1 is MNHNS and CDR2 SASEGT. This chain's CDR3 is CASRPFELGNTIYF. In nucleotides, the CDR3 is TGTGCCAGCAGACCCTTCGAACTTGGAAACACCATATATTTT.

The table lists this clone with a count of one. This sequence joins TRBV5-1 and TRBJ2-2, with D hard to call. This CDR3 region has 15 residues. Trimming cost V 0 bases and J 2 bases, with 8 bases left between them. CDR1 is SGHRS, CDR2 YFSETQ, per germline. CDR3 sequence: CASSLDRGNTGELFF. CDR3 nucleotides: TGCGCCAGCAGCTTGGATAGAGGAAACACCGGGGAGCTGTTTTTT. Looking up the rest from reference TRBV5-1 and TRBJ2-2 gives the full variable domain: KAGVTQTPRYLIKTRGQQVTLSCSPISGHRSVSWYQQTPGQGLQFLFEYFSETQRNKGNFPGRFSGRQFSNSRSEMNVSTLELGDSALYLCASSLDRGNTGELFFGEGSRLTVL.

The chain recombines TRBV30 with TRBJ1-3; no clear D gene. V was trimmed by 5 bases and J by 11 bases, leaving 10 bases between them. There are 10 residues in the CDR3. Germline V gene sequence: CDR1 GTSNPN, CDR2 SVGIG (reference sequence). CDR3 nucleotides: TGTGCCTGGGCTAGCCGGGCCATATATTTT. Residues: CAWASRAIYF.

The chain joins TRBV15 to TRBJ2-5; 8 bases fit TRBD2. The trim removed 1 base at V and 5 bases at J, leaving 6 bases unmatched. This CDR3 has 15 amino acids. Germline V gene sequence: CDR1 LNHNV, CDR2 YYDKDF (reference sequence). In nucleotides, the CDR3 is TGTGCCACCAGCAGAGGTAGCGGGGCCGTGGAGACCCAGTACTTC. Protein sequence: CATSRGSGAVETQYF.

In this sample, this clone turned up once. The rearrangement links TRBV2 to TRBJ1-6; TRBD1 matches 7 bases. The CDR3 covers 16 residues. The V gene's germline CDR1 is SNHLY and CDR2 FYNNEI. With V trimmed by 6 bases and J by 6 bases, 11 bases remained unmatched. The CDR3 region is CASSESYGQVNSPLHF. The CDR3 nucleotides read TGTGCCAGCAGCGAAAGTTATGGACAGGTTAATTCACCCCTCCACTTT.

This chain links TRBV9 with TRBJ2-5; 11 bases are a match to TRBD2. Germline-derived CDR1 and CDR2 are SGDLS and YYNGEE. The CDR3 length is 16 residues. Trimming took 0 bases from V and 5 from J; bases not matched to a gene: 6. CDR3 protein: CASSVGVAGGPETQYF. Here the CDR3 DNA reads TGTGCCAGCAGCGTAGGGGTAGCGGGGGGGCCGGAGACCCAGTACTTC.